This T cell receptor beta chain was captured in a study of T-cell memory formation after mild COVID-19. Study-level background: Among the donors, TCR clusters were largely specific to each donor. Study conclusions and caveats: CD4+ clones that contracted lay mainly in CM and EM; CD8+ ones lay in EMRA. Day 15 to 85 contracting clones showed balanced CD4/CD8; day 15 to 37 expanders favored CD4+.

Germline V gene lookup returns CDR1 SQVTM and CDR2 ANQGSEA. CDR3 length equals 13 residues. Deletions cut 5 bases from V and 0 bases from J, with 8 bases between. TCRdb itself ran the 5' RACE reads through MiXCR, one entry per CDR3 protein. Of around 300,000 distinct CDR3 sequences listed, around 13% are singletons. This clonotype appeared a few times. Its antigen is not identified. The sample was PBMCs or a T cell subset sorted from them (not recorded which). The chain is built from TRBV29-1 and TRBJ2-4, with TRBD1 as a possible D gene (5 bases). The sequence derives from a man aged 18 to 30 who had mild COVID-19 (a few samples of this study predate the infection). Cell type and time point are not known. The DNA for the CDR3 is TGCAGCGTTTACCAGGGAGCCAAAAACATTCAGTACTTC. It yields the protein CSVYQGAKNIQYF.